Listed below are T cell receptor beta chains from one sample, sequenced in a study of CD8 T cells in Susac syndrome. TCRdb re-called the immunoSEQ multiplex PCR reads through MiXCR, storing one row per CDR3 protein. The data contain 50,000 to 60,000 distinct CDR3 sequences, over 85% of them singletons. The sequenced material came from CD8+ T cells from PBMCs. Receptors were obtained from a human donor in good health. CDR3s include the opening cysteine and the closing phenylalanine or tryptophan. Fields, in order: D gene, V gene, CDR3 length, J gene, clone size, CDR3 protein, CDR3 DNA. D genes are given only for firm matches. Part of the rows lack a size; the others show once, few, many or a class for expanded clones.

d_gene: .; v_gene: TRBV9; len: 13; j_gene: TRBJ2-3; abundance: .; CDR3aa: CASSGEPTDTQYF; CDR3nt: TGTGCCAGCAGCGGGGAACCGACAGATACGCAGTATTTT
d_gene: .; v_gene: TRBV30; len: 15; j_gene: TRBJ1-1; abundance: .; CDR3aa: CAWSVRGMGNTEAFF; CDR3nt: TGTGCCTGGAGTGTACGGGGTATGGGGAACACTGAAGCTTTCTTT
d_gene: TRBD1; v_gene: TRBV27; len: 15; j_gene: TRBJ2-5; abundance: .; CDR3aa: CASSLGTGGGETQYF; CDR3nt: TGTGCCAGCAGTTTGGGGACAGGGGGCGGTGAGACCCAGTACTTC
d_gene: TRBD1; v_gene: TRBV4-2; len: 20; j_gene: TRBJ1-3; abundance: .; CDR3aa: CASSGHRDRGVFELGNTIYF; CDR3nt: TGTGCCAGCAGCGGACACCGGGACAGGGGGGTTTTTGAGCTAGGAAACACCATATATTTT
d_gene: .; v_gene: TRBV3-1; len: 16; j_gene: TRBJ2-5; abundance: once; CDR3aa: CASSQPETRGIETQYF; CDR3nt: TGTGCCAGCAGCCAACCCGAGACTAGAGGAATCGAGACCCAGTACTTC
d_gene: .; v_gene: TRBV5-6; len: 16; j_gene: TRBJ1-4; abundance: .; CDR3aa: CASSSADKGVLEKLFF; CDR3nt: TGTGCCAGCAGCTCGGCGGACAAGGGAGTGCTCGAAAAACTGTTTTTT
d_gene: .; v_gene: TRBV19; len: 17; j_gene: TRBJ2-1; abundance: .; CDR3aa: CASSTPGWLESRNEQFF; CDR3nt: TGTGCCAGTAGTACCCCCGGGTGGCTGGAATCTCGGAATGAGCAGTTCTTC
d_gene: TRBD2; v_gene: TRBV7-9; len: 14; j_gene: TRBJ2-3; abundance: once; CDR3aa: CASSPERGVDTQYF; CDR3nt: TGTGCCAGCAGCCCGGAGCGGGGGGTCGATACGCAGTATTTT
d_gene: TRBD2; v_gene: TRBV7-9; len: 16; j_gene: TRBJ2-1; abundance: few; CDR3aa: CASSLEEYLGRDEQFF; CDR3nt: TGTGCCAGCAGCTTAGAGGAGTACCTCGGGAGGGATGAGCAGTTCTTC
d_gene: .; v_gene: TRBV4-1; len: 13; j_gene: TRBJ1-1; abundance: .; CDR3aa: CASSQGVNTEAFF; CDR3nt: TGCGCCAGCAGCCAAGGAGTGAACACTGAAGCTTTCTTT
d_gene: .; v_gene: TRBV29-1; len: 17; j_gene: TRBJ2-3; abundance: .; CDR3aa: CSVEDLGASLGTDTQYF; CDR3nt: TGCAGCGTTGAAGATCTTGGGGCTTCCCTAGGCACAGATACGCAGTATTTT
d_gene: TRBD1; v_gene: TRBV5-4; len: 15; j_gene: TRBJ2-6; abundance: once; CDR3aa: CASLDRDSGANVLTF; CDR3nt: TGTGCCAGCTTAGACAGGGACTCTGGGGCCAACGTCCTGACTTTC
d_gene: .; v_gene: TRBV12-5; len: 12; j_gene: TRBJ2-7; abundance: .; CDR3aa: CASGLGPGEQYF; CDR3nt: TGTGCTAGTGGTTTAGGGCCGGGCGAGCAGTACTTC
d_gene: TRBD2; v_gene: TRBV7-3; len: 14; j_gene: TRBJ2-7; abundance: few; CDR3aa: CASSLLAGSYEQYF; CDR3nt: TGTGCCAGCAGCTTACTAGCGGGGTCCTACGAGCAGTACTTC
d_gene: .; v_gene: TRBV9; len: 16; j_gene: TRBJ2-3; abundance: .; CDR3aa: CASSVQTRATTDTQYF; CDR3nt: TGTGCCAGCAGCGTACAAACCCGGGCCACCACAGATACGCAGTATTTT
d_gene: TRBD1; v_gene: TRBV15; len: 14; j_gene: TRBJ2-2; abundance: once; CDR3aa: CATMDRGHTGELFF; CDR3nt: TGTGCCACCATGGACAGGGGGCACACCGGGGAGCTGTTTTTT
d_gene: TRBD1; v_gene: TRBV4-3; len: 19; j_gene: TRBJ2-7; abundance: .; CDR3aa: CASSQEPGTGVGRAYEQYF; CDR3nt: TGCGCCAGCAGCCAAGAACCCGGGACAGGGGTGGGGAGGGCCTACGAGCAGTACTTC
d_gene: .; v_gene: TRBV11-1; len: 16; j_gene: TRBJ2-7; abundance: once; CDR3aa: CASSLDATASPYEQYF; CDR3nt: TGTGCCAGCAGCTTAGATGCGACAGCCTCCCCCTACGAGCAGTACTTC
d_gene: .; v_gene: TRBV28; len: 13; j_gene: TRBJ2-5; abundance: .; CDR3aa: CASSGGAWETQYF; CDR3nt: TGTGCCAGCAGTGGGGGGGCTTGGGAGACCCAGTACTTC
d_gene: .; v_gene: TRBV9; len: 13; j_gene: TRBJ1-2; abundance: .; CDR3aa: CASSVTPRYGYTF; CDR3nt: TGTGCCAGCAGCGTAACCCCTCGCTATGGCTACACCTTC
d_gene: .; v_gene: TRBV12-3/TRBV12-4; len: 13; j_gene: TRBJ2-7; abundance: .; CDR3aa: CATRADLTYEQYF; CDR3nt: TGTGCCACCCGGGCAGACTTGACCTACGAGCAGTACTTC
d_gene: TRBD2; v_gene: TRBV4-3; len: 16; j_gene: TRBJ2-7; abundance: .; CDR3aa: CASSQEVVGLDNEQYF; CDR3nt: TGCGCCAGCAGCCAAGAAGTTGTGGGACTAGATAACGAGCAGTACTTC
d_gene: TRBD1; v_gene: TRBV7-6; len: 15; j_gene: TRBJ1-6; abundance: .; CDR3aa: CASSLEGAENSPLHF; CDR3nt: TGTGCCAGCAGCTTAGAGGGGGCGGAAAATTCACCCCTCCACTTT
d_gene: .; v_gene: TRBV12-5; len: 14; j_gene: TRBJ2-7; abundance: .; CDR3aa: CASGLVLGGNEQYF; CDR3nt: TGTGCTAGTGGTTTGGTACTTGGGGGTAACGAGCAGTACTTC
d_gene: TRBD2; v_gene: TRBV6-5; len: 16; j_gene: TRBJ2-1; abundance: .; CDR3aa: CASSSTSGGPYNEQFF; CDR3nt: TGTGCCAGCAGTTCCACTAGCGGGGGACCCTACAATGAGCAGTTCTTC
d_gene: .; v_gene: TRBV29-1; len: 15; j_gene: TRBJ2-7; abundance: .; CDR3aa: CSVEDQGGESYEQYF; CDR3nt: TGCAGCGTTGAAGATCAGGGGGGGGAATCCTACGAGCAGTACTTC
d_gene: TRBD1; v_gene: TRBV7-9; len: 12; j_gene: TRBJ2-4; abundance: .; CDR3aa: CASSFAQGSQYF; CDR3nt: TGTGCCAGCAGCTTTGCACAGGGGTCCCAGTACTTC
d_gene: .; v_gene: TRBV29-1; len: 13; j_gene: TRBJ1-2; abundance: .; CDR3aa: CSVESGPHYGYTF; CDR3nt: TGCAGCGTTGAGTCAGGACCCCACTATGGCTACACCTTC
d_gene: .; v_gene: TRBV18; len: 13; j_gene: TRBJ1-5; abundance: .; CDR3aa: CASSPPGNQPQHF; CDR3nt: TGTGCCAGCTCACCACCAGGCAATCAGCCCCAGCATTTT
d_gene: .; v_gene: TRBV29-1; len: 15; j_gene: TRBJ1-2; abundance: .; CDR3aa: CSVEGSPQSNYGYTF; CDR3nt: TGCAGCGTTGAAGGTTCCCCGCAGTCTAACTATGGCTACACCTTC
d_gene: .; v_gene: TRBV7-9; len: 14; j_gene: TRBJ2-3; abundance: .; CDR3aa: CASSSPPLPDTQYF; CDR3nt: TGTGCCAGCAGCTCACCCCCGTTACCAGATACGCAGTATTTT
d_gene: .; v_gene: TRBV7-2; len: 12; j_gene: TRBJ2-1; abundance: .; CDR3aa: CASSFGGTEQFF; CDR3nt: TGTGCCAGCAGCTTTGGGGGTACGGAGCAGTTCTTC
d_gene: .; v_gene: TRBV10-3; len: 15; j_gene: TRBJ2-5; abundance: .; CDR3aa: CAILSPNREQETQYF; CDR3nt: TGTGCCATCCTCTCCCCCAACCGGGAGCAAGAGACCCAGTACTTC
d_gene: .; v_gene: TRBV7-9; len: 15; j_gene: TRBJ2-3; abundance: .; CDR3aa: CASSFRGREADTQYF; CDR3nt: TGTGCCAGCAGCTTCAGGGGCCGCGAGGCAGATACGCAGTATTTT
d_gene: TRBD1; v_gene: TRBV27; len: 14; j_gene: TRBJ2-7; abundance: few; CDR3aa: CASSPGTGLIEQYF; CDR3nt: TGTGCCAGCAGTCCCGGGACAGGGCTTATCGAGCAGTACTTC
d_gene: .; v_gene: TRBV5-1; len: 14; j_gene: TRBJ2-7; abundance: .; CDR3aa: CASSWSGSVYEQYF; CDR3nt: TGCGCCAGCAGCTGGTCCGGCTCAGTATACGAGCAGTACTTC
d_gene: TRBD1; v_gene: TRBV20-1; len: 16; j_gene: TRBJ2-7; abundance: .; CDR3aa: CSAGQLQRGQGDEQYF; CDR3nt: TGCAGTGCTGGGCAGCTCCAACGTGGACAGGGGGACGAGCAGTACTTC
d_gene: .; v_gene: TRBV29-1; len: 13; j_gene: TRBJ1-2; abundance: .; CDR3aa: CSVEGTRGYGYTF; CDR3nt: TGCAGCGTTGAAGGGACAAGGGGTTATGGCTACACCTTC
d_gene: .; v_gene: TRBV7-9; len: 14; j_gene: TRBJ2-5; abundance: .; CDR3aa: CASSQGKVLETQYF; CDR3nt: TGTGCCAGCAGCCAAGGAAAGGTTTTGGAGACCCAGTACTTC
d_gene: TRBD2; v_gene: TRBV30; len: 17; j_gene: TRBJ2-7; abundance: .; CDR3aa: CAWSSISRTSGVYEQYF; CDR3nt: TGTGCCTGGAGTTCGATCAGTCGGACTAGCGGGGTCTACGAGCAGTACTTC
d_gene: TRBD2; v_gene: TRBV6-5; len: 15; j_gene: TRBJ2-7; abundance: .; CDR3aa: CASSQPPSGGYEQYF; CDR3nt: TGTGCCAGCAGCCAGCCTCCGTCGGGGGGCTACGAGCAGTACTTC
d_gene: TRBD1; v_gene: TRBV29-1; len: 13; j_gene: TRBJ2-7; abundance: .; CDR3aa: CSVETGTGDEQYF; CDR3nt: TGCAGCGTAGAAACCGGGACAGGGGACGAGCAGTACTTC
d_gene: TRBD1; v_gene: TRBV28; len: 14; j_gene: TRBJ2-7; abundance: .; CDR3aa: CASRGDRGPYEQYF; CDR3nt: TGTGCCAGCAGAGGGGACAGGGGACCCTACGAGCAGTACTTC
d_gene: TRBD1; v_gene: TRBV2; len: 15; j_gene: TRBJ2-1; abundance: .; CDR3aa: CASSETGTGGTEQFF; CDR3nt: TGTGCCAGCAGTGAAACGGGGACAGGGGGCACTGAGCAGTTCTTC
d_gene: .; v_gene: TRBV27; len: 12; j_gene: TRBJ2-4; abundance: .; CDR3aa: CASSIRGDIQYF; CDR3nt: TGTGCCAGCAGTATCAGGGGAGACATTCAGTACTTC
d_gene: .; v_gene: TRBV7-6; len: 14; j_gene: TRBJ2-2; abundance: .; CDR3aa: CASSLEWDTGELFF; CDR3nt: TGTGCCAGCAGCTTAGAATGGGACACCGGGGAGCTGTTTTTT
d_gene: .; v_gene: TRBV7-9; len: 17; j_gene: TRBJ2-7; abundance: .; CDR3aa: CASSYTDGAGASYEQYF; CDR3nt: TGTGCCAGCAGTTATACCGATGGGGCCGGTGCCTCCTACGAGCAGTACTTC
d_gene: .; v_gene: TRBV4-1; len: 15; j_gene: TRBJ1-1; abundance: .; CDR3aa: CASSRVGGVYTEAFF; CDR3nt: TGCGCCAGCAGCCGGGTCGGGGGCGTATACACTGAAGCTTTCTTT
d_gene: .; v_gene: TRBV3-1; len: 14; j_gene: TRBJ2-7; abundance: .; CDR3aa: CASSQDLSSYEQYF; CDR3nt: TGTGCCAGCAGCCAAGATCTTTCGTCCTACGAGCAGTACTTC
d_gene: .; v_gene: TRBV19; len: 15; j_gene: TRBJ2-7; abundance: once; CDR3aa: CASSMTRGGSYEQYF; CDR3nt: TGTGCCAGTAGTATGACGCGGGGCGGATCCTACGAGCAGTACTTC
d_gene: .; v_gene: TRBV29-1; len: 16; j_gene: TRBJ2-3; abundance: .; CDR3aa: CSVPPRGRPDTDTQYF; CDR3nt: TGCAGCGTCCCCCCCCGAGGGAGACCTGACACAGATACGCAGTATTTT
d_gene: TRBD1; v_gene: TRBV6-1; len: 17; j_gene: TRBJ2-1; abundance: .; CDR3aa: CASSPTLGTAIYNEQFF; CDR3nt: TGTGCCAGCAGTCCTACGCTCGGGACAGCCATCTACAATGAGCAGTTCTTC
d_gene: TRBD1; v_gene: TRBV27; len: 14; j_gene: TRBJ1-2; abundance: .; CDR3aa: CASSSGQGLYGYTF; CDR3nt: TGTGCCAGCAGTTCCGGACAGGGGTTGTATGGCTACACCTTC
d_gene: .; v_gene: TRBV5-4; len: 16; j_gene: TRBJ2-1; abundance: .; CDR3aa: CASSPPSSVVRNEQFF; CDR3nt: TGTGCCAGCAGCCCACCGTCCTCGGTCGTGAGAAATGAGCAGTTCTTC
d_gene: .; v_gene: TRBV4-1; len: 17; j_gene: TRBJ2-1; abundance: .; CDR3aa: CASSLKSWAHSYNEQFF; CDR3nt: TGCGCCAGCAGCCTCAAAAGCTGGGCACACTCCTACAATGAGCAGTTCTTC
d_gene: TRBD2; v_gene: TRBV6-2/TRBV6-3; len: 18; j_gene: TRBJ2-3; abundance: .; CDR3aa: CASSYSSSGGALTDTQYF; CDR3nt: TGTGCCAGCAGTTACTCGTCTAGCGGGGGGGCTTTGACAGATACGCAGTATTTT
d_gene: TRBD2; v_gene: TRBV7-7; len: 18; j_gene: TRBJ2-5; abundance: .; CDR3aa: CASSLTSGTSGGRETQYF; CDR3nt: TGTGCCAGCAGCCTTACCTCCGGGACTAGCGGGGGTCGGGAGACCCAGTACTTC